The source of this T cell receptor beta chain is a study of blood T cell repertoires in COVID-19. The overall study: Samples representing acute and convalescent COVID-19 were sourced from the United States, Italy and Spain.

CDR3 length: 11 residues. V was clipped by 3 bases and J by 8 bases, with 7 bases between them. Produced via immunoSEQ multiplex PCR; TCRdb's table is partial and in-frame only. Of about 110,000 clones in the sample, approximately 80% were seen once. Sequenced material: peripheral blood. This receptor was taken from a woman aged 60-75 years with acute or convalescent COVID-19. The chain combines TRBV12-3 or TRBV12-4 with TRBJ1-2, with D possibly being TRBD1 (6 bases). The CDR3 DNA reads as TGTGCCAGCAGTTTCCAGGGGGGCTACACCTTC. Protein product: CASSFQGGYTF.